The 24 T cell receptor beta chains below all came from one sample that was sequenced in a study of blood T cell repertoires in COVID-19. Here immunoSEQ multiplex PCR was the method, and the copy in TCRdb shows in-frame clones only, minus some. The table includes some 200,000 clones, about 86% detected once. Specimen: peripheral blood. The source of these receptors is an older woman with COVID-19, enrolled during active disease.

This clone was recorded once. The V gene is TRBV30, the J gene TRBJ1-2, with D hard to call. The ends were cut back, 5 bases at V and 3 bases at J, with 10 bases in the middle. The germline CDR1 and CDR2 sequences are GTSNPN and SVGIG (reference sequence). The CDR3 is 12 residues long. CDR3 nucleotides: TGTGCCTGGCGTCAACAGTACTATGGCTACACCTTC. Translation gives CAWRQQYYGYTF.

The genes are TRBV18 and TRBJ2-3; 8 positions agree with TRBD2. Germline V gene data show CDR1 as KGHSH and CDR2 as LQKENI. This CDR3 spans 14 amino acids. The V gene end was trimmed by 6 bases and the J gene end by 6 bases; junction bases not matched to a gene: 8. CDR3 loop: CASSLGLASDTQYF. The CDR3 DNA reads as TGTGCCAGCTCGCTAGGACTAGCAAGCGATACGCAGTATTTT.

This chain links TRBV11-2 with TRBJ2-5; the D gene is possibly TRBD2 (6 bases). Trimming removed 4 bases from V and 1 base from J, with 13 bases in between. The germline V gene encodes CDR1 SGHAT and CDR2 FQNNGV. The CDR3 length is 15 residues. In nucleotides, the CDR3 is TGTGCCAGCAGCTCCGTAGCGGAGCGCCAAGAGACCCAGTACTTC. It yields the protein CASSSVAERQETQYF.

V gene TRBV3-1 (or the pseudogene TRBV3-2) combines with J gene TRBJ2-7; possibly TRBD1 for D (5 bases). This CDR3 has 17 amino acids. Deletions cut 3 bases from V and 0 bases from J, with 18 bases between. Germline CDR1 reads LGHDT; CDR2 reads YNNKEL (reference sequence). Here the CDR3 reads CASSQGPHGRCSYEQYF. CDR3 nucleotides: TGTGCCAGCAGCCAGGGGCCCCACGGCCGGTGCTCCTACGAGCAGTACTTC.

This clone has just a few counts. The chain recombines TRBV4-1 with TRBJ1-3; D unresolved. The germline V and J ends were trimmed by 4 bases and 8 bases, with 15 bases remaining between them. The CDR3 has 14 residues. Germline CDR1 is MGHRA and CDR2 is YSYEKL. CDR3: CASSPGPGEDTIYF. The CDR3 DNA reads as TGCGCCAGCAGCCCCGGCCCCGGGGAGGACACCATATATTTT.

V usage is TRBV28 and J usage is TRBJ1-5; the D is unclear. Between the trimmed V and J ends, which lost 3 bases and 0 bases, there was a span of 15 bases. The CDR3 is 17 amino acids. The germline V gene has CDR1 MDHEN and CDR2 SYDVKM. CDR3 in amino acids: CASSFFIAVNSNQPQHF. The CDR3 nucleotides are TGTGCCAGCAGTTTTTTTATAGCGGTCAATAGCAATCAGCCCCAGCATTTT.

The chain's CDR3 is CASSYDRVVNEQFF. In nucleotides, the CDR3 is TGTGCCAGCAGTTACGACAGGGTGGTCAATGAGCAGTTCTTC. The J gene is TRBJ2-1, the V gene TRBV6-5, with TRBD1 matching 7 bases. Looked up from germline, CDR1 is MNHEY and CDR2 is SVGAGI. CDR3 length equals 14 residues. The junction had 4 bases not matched to a gene; V was cut back by 2 bases and J by 6 bases.

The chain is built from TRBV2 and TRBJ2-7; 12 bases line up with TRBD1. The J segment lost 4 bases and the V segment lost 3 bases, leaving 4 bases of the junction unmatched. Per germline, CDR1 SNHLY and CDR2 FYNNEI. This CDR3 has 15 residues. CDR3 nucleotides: TGTGCCAGCAGTGATCAGGGACAGGGGGCGTACGAGCAGTACTTC. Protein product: CASSDQGQGAYEQYF.

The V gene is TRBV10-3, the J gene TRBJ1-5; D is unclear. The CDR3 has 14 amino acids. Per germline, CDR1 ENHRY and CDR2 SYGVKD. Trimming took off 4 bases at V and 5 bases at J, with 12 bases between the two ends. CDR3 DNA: TGTGCCATCAGTGTCGGAGGTAGGGATCAGCCCCAGCATTTT. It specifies CAISVGGRDQPQHF.

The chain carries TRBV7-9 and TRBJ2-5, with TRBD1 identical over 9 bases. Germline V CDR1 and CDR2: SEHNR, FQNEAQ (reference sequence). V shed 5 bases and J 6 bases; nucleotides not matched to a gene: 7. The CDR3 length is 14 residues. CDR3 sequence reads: CASSPTGGEKTQYF. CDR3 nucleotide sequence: TGTGCCAGCAGCCCGACAGGGGGTGAGAAGACCCAGTACTTC.

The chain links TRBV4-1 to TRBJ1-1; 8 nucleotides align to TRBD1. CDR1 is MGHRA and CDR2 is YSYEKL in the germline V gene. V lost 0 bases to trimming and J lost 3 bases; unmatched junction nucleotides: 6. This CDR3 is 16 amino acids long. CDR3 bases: TGCGCCAGCAGCCAAGATGGGCGACAGGGGCACACTGAAGCTTTCTTT. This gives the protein CASSQDGRQGHTEAFF.

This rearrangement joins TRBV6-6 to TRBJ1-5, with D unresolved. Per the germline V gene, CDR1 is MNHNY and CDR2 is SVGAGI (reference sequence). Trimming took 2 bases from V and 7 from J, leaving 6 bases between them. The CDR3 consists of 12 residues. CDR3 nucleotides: TGTGCCAGCAGTTACCCGGGACAGCCCCAGCATTTT. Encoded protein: CASSYPGQPQHF.

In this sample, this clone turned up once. CDR3 protein: CARRVLAGGPNEQFF. The CDR3 DNA is TGCGCCAGACGGGTTTTGGCGGGAGGGCCCAATGAGCAGTTCTTC. V gene TRBV10-1 combines with J gene TRBJ2-1, with 9 bases fitting TRBD2. Per the germline V gene, CDR1 is WNHNN and CDR2 is SYGVQD (reference sequence). This CDR3 contains 15 residues. V dropped 9 bases and J dropped 6; count of bases not matched to a gene: 12.

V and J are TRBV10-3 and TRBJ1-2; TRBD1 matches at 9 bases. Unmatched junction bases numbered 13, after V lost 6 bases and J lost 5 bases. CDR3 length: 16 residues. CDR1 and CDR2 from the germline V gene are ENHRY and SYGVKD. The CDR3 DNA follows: TGTGCCATCAGCCCCGTTGGGACAGGGTCACTTTATGGCTACACCTTC. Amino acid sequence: CAISPVGTGSLYGYTF.

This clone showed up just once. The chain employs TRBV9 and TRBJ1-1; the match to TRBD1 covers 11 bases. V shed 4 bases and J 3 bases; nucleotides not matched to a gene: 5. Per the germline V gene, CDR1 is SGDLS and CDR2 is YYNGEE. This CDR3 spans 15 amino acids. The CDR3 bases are TGTGCCAGCAGCCCAGGACAGGGGGCCTACACTGAAGCTTTCTTT. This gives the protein CASSPGQGAYTEAFF.

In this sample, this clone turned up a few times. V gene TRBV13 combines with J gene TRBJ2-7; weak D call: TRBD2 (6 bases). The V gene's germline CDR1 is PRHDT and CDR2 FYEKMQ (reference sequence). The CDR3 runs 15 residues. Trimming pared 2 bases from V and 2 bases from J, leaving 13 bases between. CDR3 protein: CASSLKVAGTYEQYF. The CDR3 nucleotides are TGTGCCAGCAGCTTAAAGGTCGCGGGAACCTACGAGCAGTACTTC.

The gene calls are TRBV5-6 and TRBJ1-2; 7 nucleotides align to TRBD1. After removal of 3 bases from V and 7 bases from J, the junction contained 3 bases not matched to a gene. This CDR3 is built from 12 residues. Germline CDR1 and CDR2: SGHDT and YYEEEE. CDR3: CASSYRGSGYTF. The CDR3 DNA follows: TGTGCCAGCAGCTACAGGGGTTCTGGCTACACCTTC.

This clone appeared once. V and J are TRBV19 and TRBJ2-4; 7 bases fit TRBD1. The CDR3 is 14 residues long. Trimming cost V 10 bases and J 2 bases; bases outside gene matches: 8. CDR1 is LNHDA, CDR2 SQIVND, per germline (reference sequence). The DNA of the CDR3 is TGTGCCACAGGACAGGCCATAACCAAAAACATTCAGTACTTC. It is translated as CATGQAITKNIQYF.

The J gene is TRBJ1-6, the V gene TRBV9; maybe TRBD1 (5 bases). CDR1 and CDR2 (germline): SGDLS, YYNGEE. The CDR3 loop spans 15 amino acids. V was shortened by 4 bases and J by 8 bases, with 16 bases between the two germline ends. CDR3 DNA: TGTGCCAGCAGCCCTCAGGGAATCCCTCATTCACCCCTCCACTTT. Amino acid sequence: CASSPQGIPHSPLHF.

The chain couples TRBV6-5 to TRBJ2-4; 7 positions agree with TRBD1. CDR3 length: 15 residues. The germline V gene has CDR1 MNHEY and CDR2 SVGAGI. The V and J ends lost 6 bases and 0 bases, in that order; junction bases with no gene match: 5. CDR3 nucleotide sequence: TGTGCCAGCAGCAGGGACAGCCTAGCCAAAAACATTCAGTACTTC. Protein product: CASSRDSLAKNIQYF.

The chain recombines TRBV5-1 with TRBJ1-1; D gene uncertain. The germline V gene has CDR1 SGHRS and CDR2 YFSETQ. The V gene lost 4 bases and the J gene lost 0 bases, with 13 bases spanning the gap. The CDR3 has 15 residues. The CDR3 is CASSPFEDMNTEAFF. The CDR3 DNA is TGCGCCAGCAGCCCATTTGAAGACATGAACACTGAAGCTTTCTTT.

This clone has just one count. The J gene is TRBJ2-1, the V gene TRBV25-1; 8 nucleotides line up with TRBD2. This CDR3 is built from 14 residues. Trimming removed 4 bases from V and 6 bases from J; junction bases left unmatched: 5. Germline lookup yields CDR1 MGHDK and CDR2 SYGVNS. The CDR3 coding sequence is TGTGCCAGCAGTGCTCCGGGAGGGGGCAATGAGCAGTTCTTC. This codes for CASSAPGGGNEQFF.

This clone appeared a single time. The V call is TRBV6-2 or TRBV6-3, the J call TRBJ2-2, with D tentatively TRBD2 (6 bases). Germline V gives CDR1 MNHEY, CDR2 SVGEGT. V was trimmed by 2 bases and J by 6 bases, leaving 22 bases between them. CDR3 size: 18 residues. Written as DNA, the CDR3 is TGTGCCAGCAGTTACGCGGTGGGCTGGACCGGGGACTCCGGGGAGCTGTTTTTT. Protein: CASSYAVGWTGDSGELFF.

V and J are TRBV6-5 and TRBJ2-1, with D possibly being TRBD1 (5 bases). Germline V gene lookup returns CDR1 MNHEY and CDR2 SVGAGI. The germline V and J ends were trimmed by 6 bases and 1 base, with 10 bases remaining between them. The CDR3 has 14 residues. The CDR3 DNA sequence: TGTGCCAGCAGGAACAGGCTATCCTACAATGAGCAGTTCTTC. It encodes CASRNRLSYNEQFF.